A selection of T cell receptor beta chains follows, all from one sample in a study of T cell responses to AZD1222 COVID-19 vaccine. TCRdb's copy holds only in-frame clones and misses some; the assay was immunoSEQ multiplex PCR. The data show some 180,000 clones, about 93% seen once. The sample here was peripheral blood, taken 28 days after the second dose of the MenACWY control vaccine. The receptors were gathered from an adult who received the MenACWY meningococcal vaccine as a control. Each CDR3 is given with its conserved first and last residue. The D gene is left open where the match is weak. Clone size, where shown, is once, few, many, or a class for clones that have expanded.

j_call clone_size v_call d_call cdr3_nt cdr3_aa
TRBJ1-1 - TRBV7-8 - TGTGCCAGCAGCTTGCCCACGGGACAAGTGAACACTGAAGCTTTCTTT CASSLPTGQVNTEAFF
TRBJ2-1 - TRBV11-3 TRBD1 TGTGCCAGCAGCTTAGAAGGGACAGGATCCCATGAGCAGTTCTTC CASSLEGTGSHEQFF
TRBJ2-1 - TRBV4-2 TRBD2 TGTGCCAGCAGCCAAGAGACTAGCGGGGGGTACAATGAGCAGTTCTTC CASSQETSGGYNEQFF
TRBJ1-6 - TRBV5-1 - TGCGCCAGCAGCTTGGACGGGGGCAATTCACCCCTCCACTTT CASSLDGGNSPLHF
TRBJ1-2 - TRBV6-2/TRBV6-3 - TGTGCCAGCAGTCAGACAGAGAACTATGGCTACACCTTC CASSQTENYGYTF
TRBJ2-5 - TRBV12-3/TRBV12-4 - TGTGCCAGATCCGGGGCAGAGACCCAGTACTTC CARSGAETQYF
TRBJ2-7 - TRBV18 TRBD1 TGTGCCAGCTCACCAGACAGGGTATCCTACGAGCAGTACTTC CASSPDRVSYEQYF
TRBJ1-1 - TRBV6-5 - TGTGCCAGCAGTTACGTTTCCAGGGGCCCCACTGAAGCTTTCTTT CASSYVSRGPTEAFF
TRBJ1-5 - TRBV19 - TGTGCCAGTAGTATAAGGTCGGGACTGGGTCAGCCCCAGCATTTT CASSIRSGLGQPQHF
TRBJ2-1 - TRBV5-1 TRBD1 TGCGCCAGCAGCGTGGGGACAGGTGGTGGGGAGCAGTTCTTC CASSVGTGGGEQFF
TRBJ1-2 - TRBV6-1 TRBD1 TGTGCCAGCAGGGGGGGGACAGGCAGTCTTTATGGCTACACCTTC CASRGGTGSLYGYTF
TRBJ1-2 - TRBV29-1 - TGCAGCGTCCAGAGGGGGGTAGGCTACACCTTC CSVQRGVGYTF
TRBJ2-7 - TRBV2 TRBD1 TGTGCCAGCAGTGACTTACAGGGGTACGAGCAGTACTTC CASSDLQGYEQYF
TRBJ1-4 - TRBV5-1 - TGCGCCAGCAGCTGGGGTGGGTCGAATGAAAAACTGTTTTTT CASSWGGSNEKLFF
TRBJ1-6 once TRBV4-3 TRBD1 TGCGCCAGCAGCCAAGACAGGGGGAATTCACCCCTCCACTTT CASSQDRGNSPLHF
TRBJ2-1 once TRBV4-1 - TGCGCCAGCAGCCAAGATTACACCTACTACAATGAGCAGTTCTTC CASSQDYTYYNEQFF
TRBJ1-1 - TRBV19 - TGTGCCAGTAGGTACAGGGAGGGCACTGAAGCTTTCTTT CASRYREGTEAFF
TRBJ1-6 - TRBV5-4 - TGTGCCAGCAGTCCAACCATAACATCAGGGGTTGCCCCACTATCACCCCTCCACTTT CASSPTITSGVAPLSPLHF
TRBJ2-1 - TRBV29-1 - TGCAGCGTTGGCATGCAGACTAGATTTAGCTCCTACAATGAGCAGTTCTTC CSVGMQTRFSSYNEQFF
TRBJ1-2 - TRBV12-5 - TGTGCTAGTGGTTTCACCTGGGGGCCCCTCCCTAACTATGGCTACACCTTC CASGFTWGPLPNYGYTF
TRBJ2-4 - TRBV21-1 - TGTGCCAGCAGCAAAGATCGGGCAGGGGGACCCAAAAACATTCAGTACTTC CASSKDRAGGPKNIQYF
TRBJ2-7 - TRBV2 TRBD2 TGTGCCAGCAGTGTACTAGCGGGGGGGCTAGGCGAGCAGTACTTC CASSVLAGGLGEQYF
TRBJ2-7 - TRBV30 - TGTGCCTGGAGTGGGCGGAGATCCTACGAGCAGTACTTC CAWSGRRSYEQYF
TRBJ1-3 - TRBV30 - TGTGCCTGGGGGGGAGAAACTGGAAACACCATATATTTT CAWGGETGNTIYF
TRBJ1-4 - TRBV14 TRBD1 TGTGCCAGCAGCCCGCTCGGACAGGGGGGATACGAAAAACTGTTTTTT CASSPLGQGGYEKLFF
TRBJ1-5 - TRBV29-1 - TGCAGCGTTGCCCGAAGACAGGAAAAACGTCAGCCCCAGCATTTT CSVARRQEKRQPQHF
TRBJ2-3 - TRBV5-6 TRBD2 TGTGCCAGCAGCTTGGTCACTAGCGGGGGGACAGATACGCAGTATTTT CASSLVTSGGTDTQYF
TRBJ1-1 - TRBV5-1 - TGCGCCAGCAGCCCGGGGAGTACTGAAGCTTTCTTT CASSPGSTEAFF
TRBJ1-1 once TRBV12-3/TRBV12-4 - TGTGCCAGCAGTTTAAAGGGGGGATCTGAAGCTTTCTTT CASSLKGGSEAFF
TRBJ1-2 - TRBV5-1 - TGCGCCAGCAGCTTGGAGGCAGGGGCAGGTGGCTACACCTTC CASSLEAGAGGYTF
TRBJ1-4 few TRBV4-1 TRBD1 TGCGCCAGCAGCCCCAAGGGGGGGACAGGGAATGAAAAACTGTTTTTT CASSPKGGTGNEKLFF
TRBJ1-6 - TRBV19 - TGTGCCAGTAGAGACGGGGACTATAATTCACCCCTCCACTTT CASRDGDYNSPLHF
TRBJ2-3 - TRBV10-1 - TGCGCCAGCAGTGGGTCCGACATTCCTAGCACAGATACGCAGTATTTT CASSGSDIPSTDTQYF
TRBJ1-2 - TRBV4-1 - TGCGCCAGCAGACCCCTCGGAGGTTACGGCTACACCTTC CASRPLGGYGYTF
TRBJ2-7 - TRBV9 - TGTGCCAGCAGCCCCGGCGTGGGGGCCATGTACGAGCAGTACTTC CASSPGVGAMYEQYF
TRBJ2-7 - TRBV5-5 - TGTGCCAGCAGCTTGTCCATATCCTACGAGCAGTACTTC CASSLSISYEQYF
TRBJ1-1 - TRBV3-1/TRBV3-2 - TGTGCCAGCAGCCAGCCACAGGGGAACACTGAAGCTTTCTTT CASSQPQGNTEAFF
TRBJ1-2 - TRBV5-4 - TGTGCCAGCAGCTTGGGTTCCTGGGGTGTCTATGGCTACACCTTC CASSLGSWGVYGYTF
TRBJ1-1 once TRBV5-1 TRBD1 TGCGCCAGCAGCCGTTCGGGACAGGGTTCGAACACTGAAGCTTTCTTT CASSRSGQGSNTEAFF
TRBJ1-2 once TRBV7-9 - TGTGCCAGCAGCTCGGACCTTTATGGCTACACCTTC CASSSDLYGYTF
TRBJ2-1 - TRBV14 - TGTGCCAGCAGCCCCCTCGCGGGGAATGAGCAGTTCTTC CASSPLAGNEQFF
TRBJ1-5 - TRBV24-1 - TGTGCCACCAGTGAATTCGGCAGCAATCAGCCCCAGCATTTT CATSEFGSNQPQHF
TRBJ1-2 - TRBV28 - TGTGCCAGCAGTACTATTGGGGGGACGGGTCTCTATGGCTACACCTTC CASSTIGGTGLYGYTF
TRBJ1-3 - TRBV4-2 - TGTGCCAGCAGCCAAGTAGGGCAGGGCGATGGAAACACCATATATTTT CASSQVGQGDGNTIYF
TRBJ1-2 - TRBV6-5 - TGTGCCAGCACCACGGGGGTGGGGAGGGATGGCTACACCTTC CASTTGVGRDGYTF
TRBJ2-5 - TRBV4-3 TRBD1 TGCGCCAGCAGCCGGACAGGGGGGGAGACCCAGTACTTC CASSRTGGETQYF
TRBJ1-3 - TRBV30 - TGTGCCTGGAGCGGGGGGCCCCCTGGAAACACCATATATTTT CAWSGGPPGNTIYF
TRBJ2-5 - TRBV13 TRBD2 TGTGCCAGCAGCCCCCTCGGGGGGGCAGAGACCCAGTACTTC CASSPLGGAETQYF
TRBJ2-7 - TRBV5-1 - TGCGCCAGCAGTCCCAGTTCCTACGAGCAGTACTTC CASSPSSYEQYF